The 4 T cell receptor beta chains below come from one sample, sequenced in a study of vaccination effects on CD4 cells after COVID-19 (dated by TCRdb to between 2021 and 2024). After more than nine days of culture, CD4+ T cells were isolated with the EasySep CD4+ T cell isolation kit. Convalescent patients had PCR-confirmed SARS-CoV-2 infection between March and December 2020, before Alpha, Beta and Delta variants emerged in the United States. Each participant received two doses of an mRNA SARS-CoV-2 vaccine, either BNT162b2 or mRNA-1273. Their cognate antigens are unknown. Preparation of the library involved the immunoSEQ multiplex PCR assay. TCRdb holds this immuneACCESS table with in-frame rearrangements only. Some clones are missing; in checked studies, unresolved V genes explain under half, and the rest has no known cause. For this sample the table gives nearly 50,000 clones, of which over 60% were detected only once. Around 5% of the sample rests with the top ten.

Sample: CD4+ T cells from PBMCs cultured without peptide, taken after COVID-19 vaccination. The receptors were gathered from a human donor who had a prior SARS-CoV-2 infection.

The chain recombines TRBV19 with TRBJ2-7, with 7 bases aligning to TRBD2. CDR3 length: 14 residues. J lost 3 bases, V lost 3 bases, and 5 bases had no gene match. Germline-derived CDR1 and CDR2 are LNHDA and SQIVND (reference sequence). The CDR3 nucleotides read TGTGCCAGTAGTATCGCGGGAGCGATCTACGAGCAGTACTTC. It codes for CASSIAGAIYEQYF. Looking up the rest from reference TRBV19 and TRBJ2-7 gives the full variable domain: DGGITQSPKYLFRKEGQNVTLSCEQNLNHDAMYWYRQDPGQGLRLIYYSQIVNDFQKGDIAEGYSVSREKKESFPLTVTSAQKNPTAFYLCASSIAGAIYEQYFGPGTRLTVT.

This chain joins TRBV7-8 and TRBJ2-1; D ambiguous. Per germline, CDR1 SGHVS and CDR2 FQNEAQ. V lost 4 bases, J lost 9 bases, and 10 bases lay in between. CDR3 length: 12 residues. CDR3 bases: TGTGCCAGCAGCTCATGGACCGGTGAGCAGTTCTTC. This encodes CASSSWTGEQFF.

CDR3 amino acids: CASSYSGYRDTDTQYF. The CDR3 DNA reads TGTGCCAGCAGTTACTCAGGGTACCGTGACACAGATACGCAGTATTTT. J is TRBJ2-3 and V is TRBV6-5; D remains ambiguous. The germline CDR1 and CDR2 sequences are MNHEY and SVGAGI. Trimming took 0 bases from V and 2 from J, leaving 12 bases between them. The CDR3 length is 16 residues.

V is TRBV10-3 and J is TRBJ1-2, with TRBD1 identical over 7 bases. The CDR3 consists of 19 residues. Germline V CDR1 and CDR2: ENHRY, SYGVKD. V lost 10 bases to trimming and J lost 4 bases; unmatched junction nucleotides: 27. The CDR3 sequence: CANRTVGTERAEIRYGYTF. The CDR3 DNA follows: TGTGCCAACAGGACGGTTGGGACAGAGAGGGCAGAGATTCGCTATGGCTACACCTTC.